This T cell receptor beta chain was retrieved from a study of cytomegalovirus exposure and HLA in healthy donors. Whole-study results and caveats: Later analysis identified about 15,000 TCR beta sequences associated with HLA alleles, using a false discovery rate threshold of 0.05. The number of N-insertions in an Asian-associated ancestry cluster was reportedly below the approximately 700-donor mean in a later analysis. Later analysis indicated greater clonal expansion among HLA-associated TCR beta chains than among equally common other chains.

PCR employed 60 Vbeta and 13 Jbeta primers. Profiled with immunoSEQ multiplex PCR; TCRdb holds only in-frame clones, not every one. The data show more than 95,000 clones, more than 9% seen once. Each of the donors was a healthy bone marrow donor. Notes on this clone: Its target is not known.

There are 16 residues in the CDR3. J gave up 2 bases and V 4 bases, and 8 bases lay outside the gene matches. From germline, CDR1 is LGHNA and CDR2 YNFKEQ. The sequence derives from a woman aged 18-35 years in good health and CMV-seropositive. Sequences were obtained from PBMCs. The gene calls are TRBV4-2 and TRBJ2-1; TRBD1 aligns across 7 bases. Here the CDR3 reads CASSPNLQGTYNEQFF. CDR3 DNA: TGTGCCAGCAGCCCCAACCTACAGGGGACCTACAATGAGCAGTTCTTC.